A single sample gave rise to the 2 T cell receptor beta chains below, sequenced in a study of T cells of healthy individuals listed by TCRdb under 2018. Libraries came from 5' RACE. TCRdb shows the sequencer as Illumina MiSeq. In-frame beta chains were kept once TCRdb had trimmed the public reads at Q25 with fastp and called clones with MiXCR. All rows with the same CDR3 protein become a single entry with the most common DNA and genes. For this sample there are 65,000 to 95,000 distinct CDR3 sequences; approximately 5.4% appear just once. The top ten clones comprise around 6.9% of the sample. Receptor source: a female donor in good health.

About this clonotype: With a much larger clone just one base away, this may be a read error. The chain carries TRBV29-1 and TRBJ2-3; D possibly matches TRBD1 or TRBD2 (5 bases each). Germline-derived CDR1 and CDR2 are SQVTM and ANQGSEA. This CDR3 is 13 amino acids long. The CDR3 reads CSVGGLMADMQYF. DNA for the CDR3: TGCAGCGTTGGGGGGTTAATGGCAGATATGCAGTATTTT.

In this sample, this clonotype turned up a few times. The chain links TRBV7-9 to TRBJ1-1, with D perhaps TRBD1 (6 bases). Germline V gene data show CDR1 as SEHNR and CDR2 as FQNEAQ (reference sequence). The ends were cut back, 4 bases at V and 8 bases at J, with 20 bases in the middle. The CDR3 is made up of 15 amino acids. CDR3 nucleotides: TGTGCCAGCAGCTCAGTCGGGCAGGGGTTGACAGAAGCTTTCTTT. Amino acid sequence: CASSSVGQGLTEAFF.